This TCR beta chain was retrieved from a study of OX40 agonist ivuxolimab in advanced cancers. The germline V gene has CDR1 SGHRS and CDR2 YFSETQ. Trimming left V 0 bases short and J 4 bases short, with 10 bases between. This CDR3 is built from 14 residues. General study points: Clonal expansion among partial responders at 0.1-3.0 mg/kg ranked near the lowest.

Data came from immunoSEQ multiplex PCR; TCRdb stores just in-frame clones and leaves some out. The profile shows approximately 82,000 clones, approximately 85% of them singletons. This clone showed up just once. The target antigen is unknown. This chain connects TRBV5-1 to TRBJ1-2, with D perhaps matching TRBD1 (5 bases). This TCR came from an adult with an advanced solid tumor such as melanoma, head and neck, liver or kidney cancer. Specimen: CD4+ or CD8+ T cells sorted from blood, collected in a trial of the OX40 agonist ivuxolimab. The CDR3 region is CASSLGGSLYGYTF. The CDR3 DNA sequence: TGCGCCAGCAGCTTGGGGGGGAGCCTCTATGGCTACACCTTC.